This is a list of T cell receptor beta chains from one sample in a study of control samples from healthy donors and cancer patients. The assay was immunoSEQ multiplex PCR, and TCRdb's table has in-frame clones only and misses some. The table has fewer than 200,000 clones, around nine tenths seen once. The material sequenced was blood. Receptor source: a man aged 30-40 years in good health. The CDR3 runs from the conserved cysteine through the conserved F or W. The order of the fields is V gene, D gene, J gene, clone size, CDR3 protein, CDR3 DNA. A D gene is named only where the DNA matches it firmly. The listing skips clone size in some rows; elsewhere it reads once, few, many or a size class.

TRBV13	TRBD2	TRBJ2-5	.	CASSLTWGGETQYF	TGTGCCAGCAGCTTAACATGGGGGGGGGAGACCCAGTACTTC
TRBV6-2/TRBV6-3	TRBD1	TRBJ1-2	.	CASSRTGGSYGYTF	TGTGCCAGCAGCCGGACAGGGGGATCCTATGGCTACACCTTC
TRBV7-9	.	TRBJ1-5	.	CASSQKEQGRGNQPQHF	TGTGCCAGCAGCCAGAAAGAACAGGGTAGGGGCAATCAGCCCCAGCATTTT
TRBV6-2/TRBV6-3	.	TRBJ2-5	.	CASSPGGEWTQYF	TGTGCCAGCAGTCCGGGTGGGGAGTGGACCCAGTACTTC
TRBV7-6	TRBD1	TRBJ1-4	.	CASSLRTGGDTNEKLFF	TGTGCCAGCAGCTTACGGACAGGGGGAGACACTAATGAAAAACTGTTTTTT
TRBV15	.	TRBJ1-1	.	CATSRVGGPNTEAFF	TGTGCCACCAGCAGGGTAGGGGGGCCGAACACTGAAGCTTTCTTT
TRBV7-3	.	TRBJ2-1	.	CASSLTGDNEQFF	TGTGCCAGCAGCTTAACCGGAGACAATGAGCAGTTCTTC
TRBV27	.	TRBJ2-7	.	CASSPYPIGTYEQYF	TGTGCCAGCAGTCCCTACCCTATCGGGACCTACGAGCAGTACTTC
TRBV27	.	TRBJ2-2	.	CASSSGRLAGELFF	TGTGCCAGCAGTTCCGGACGGCTCGCCGGGGAGCTGTTTTTT
TRBV14	.	TRBJ2-7	once	CASSREYEQYF	TGTGCCAGCAGCCGCGAATACGAGCAGTACTTC
TRBV2	.	TRBJ2-1	.	CASISQSPYYNEQFF	TGTGCCAGCATTAGCCAGTCTCCTTACTACAATGAGCAGTTCTTC
TRBV24-1	TRBD1	TRBJ1-2	.	CATSESGTGGGGYTF	TGTGCCACCAGTGAATCCGGGACAGGGGGGGGCGGCTACACCTTC
TRBV10-3	TRBD1	TRBJ1-2	.	CAISTEDRGRLVGYTF	TGTGCCATCAGTACCGAGGACAGGGGGCGTCTTGTTGGCTACACCTTC
TRBV28	.	TRBJ2-6	once	CASTYSGANVLTF	TGTGCCAGCACCTACTCTGGGGCCAACGTCCTGACTTTC
TRBV6-5	.	TRBJ1-5	few	CASSPVDRRNQPQHF	TGTGCCAGCAGTCCCGTAGACAGGCGAAATCAGCCCCAGCATTTT
TRBV28	TRBD1	TRBJ2-1	once	CASSFLDRTYNEQFF	TGTGCCAGCAGTTTTCTGGACAGGACCTACAATGAGCAGTTCTTC
TRBV15	TRBD2	TRBJ2-7	.	CATSSRVGLAGRYEQYF	TGTGCCACCAGCTCTAGAGTCGGACTAGCGGGACGTTACGAGCAGTACTTC
TRBV7-2	.	TRBJ2-4	.	CASSGYVPKNIQYF	TGTGCCAGCAGCGGGTATGTGCCCAAAAACATTCAGTACTTC
TRBV7-6	.	TRBJ1-1	.	CASSLGGLNTEAFF	TGTGCCAGCAGCTTAGGGGGCTTGAACACTGAAGCTTTCTTT
TRBV2	.	TRBJ2-1	.	CASSFGVSYNEQFF	TGTGCCAGTAGTTTCGGGGTCTCCTACAATGAGCAGTTCTTC
TRBV19	.	TRBJ2-2	.	CASNFRTGELFF	TGTGCCAGTAATTTCAGGACCGGGGAGCTGTTTTTT
TRBV5-1	TRBD2	TRBJ2-2	.	CASSLGLAETGELFF	TGCGCCAGCAGCTTGGGACTAGCGGAAACCGGGGAGCTGTTTTTT
TRBV5-1	TRBD1	TRBJ1-2	.	CASSSTTGMNYGYTF	TGCGCCAGCAGCTCAACGACAGGGATGAACTATGGCTACACCTTC
TRBV28	.	TRBJ1-4	.	CASSPVGATTNEKLFF	TGTGCCAGCAGTCCGGTGGGTGCAACAACTAATGAAAAACTGTTTTTT
TRBV15	.	TRBJ2-7	.	CATSREGGSVSSYEQYF	TGTGCCACCAGCAGAGAAGGCGGCAGCGTAAGCTCCTACGAGCAGTACTTC
TRBV10-3	.	TRBJ1-5	.	CAISQELARTGTAQHF	TGTGCCATCAGTCAAGAACTCGCCCGGACCGGAACGGCCCAGCATTTT
TRBV7-8	.	TRBJ1-3	.	CASSLEMGVTGNTIYF	TGTGCCAGCAGCTTAGAGATGGGGGTAACTGGAAACACCATATATTTT
TRBV14	.	TRBJ1-2	.	CASSQGLQANGYTF	TGTGCCAGCAGCCAAGGCCTGCAGGCGAATGGCTACACCTTC